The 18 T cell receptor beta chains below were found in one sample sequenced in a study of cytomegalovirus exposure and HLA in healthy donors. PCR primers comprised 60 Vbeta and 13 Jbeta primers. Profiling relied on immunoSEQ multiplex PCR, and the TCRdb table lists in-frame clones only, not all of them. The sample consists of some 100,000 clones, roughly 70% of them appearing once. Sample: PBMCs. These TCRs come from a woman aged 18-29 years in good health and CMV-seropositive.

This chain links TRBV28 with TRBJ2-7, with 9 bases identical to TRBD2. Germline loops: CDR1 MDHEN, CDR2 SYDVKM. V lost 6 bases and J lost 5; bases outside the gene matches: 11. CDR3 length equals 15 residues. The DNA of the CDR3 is TGTGCCAGCAGGACGTCGGGACTAGCTTTCCACGAGCAGTACTTC. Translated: CASRTSGLAFHEQYF.

The CDR3 DNA reads as TGCGCCAGCAGCCAAGATCCGACAGGGGAGGATGGCTACACCTTC. Its protein product is CASSQDPTGEDGYTF. V is TRBV4-3 and J is TRBJ1-2; 8 bases agree with TRBD1. The CDR3 sequence is 15 residues long. Looked up from germline, CDR1 is LGHNA and CDR2 is YSLEER. V was pared by 0 bases and J by 6 bases, with 6 bases of the junction left unmatched.

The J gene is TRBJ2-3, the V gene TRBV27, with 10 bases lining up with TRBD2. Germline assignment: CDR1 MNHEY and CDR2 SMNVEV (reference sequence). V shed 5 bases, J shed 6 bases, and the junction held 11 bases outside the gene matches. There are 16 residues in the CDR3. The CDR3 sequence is CASSLVAGGKGDTQYF. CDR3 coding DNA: TGTGCCAGCAGTCTAGTAGCGGGAGGCAAGGGGGATACGCAGTATTTT.

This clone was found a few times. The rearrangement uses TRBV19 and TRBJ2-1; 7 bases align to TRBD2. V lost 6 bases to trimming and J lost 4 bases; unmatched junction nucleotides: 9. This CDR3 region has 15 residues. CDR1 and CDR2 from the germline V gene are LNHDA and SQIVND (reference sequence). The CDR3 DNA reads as TGTGCCAGTAGACCCCCGGGCGGGAGTTACAATGAGCAGTTCTTC. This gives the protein CASRPPGGSYNEQFF.

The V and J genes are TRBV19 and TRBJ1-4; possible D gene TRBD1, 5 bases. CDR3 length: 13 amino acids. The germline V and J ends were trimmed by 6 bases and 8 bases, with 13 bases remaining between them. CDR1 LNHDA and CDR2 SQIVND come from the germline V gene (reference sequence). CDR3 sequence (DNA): TGTGCCAGTAGGTTTGCAGGGAACGAAAAACTGTTTTTT. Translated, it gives CASRFAGNEKLFF.

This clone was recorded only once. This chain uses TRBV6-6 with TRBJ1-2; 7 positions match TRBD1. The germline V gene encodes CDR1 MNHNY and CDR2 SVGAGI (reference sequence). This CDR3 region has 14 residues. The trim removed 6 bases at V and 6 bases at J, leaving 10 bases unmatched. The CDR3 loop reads CASSTTGTADGYTF. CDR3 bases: TGTGCCAGCAGCACCACCGGGACAGCGGATGGCTACACCTTC.

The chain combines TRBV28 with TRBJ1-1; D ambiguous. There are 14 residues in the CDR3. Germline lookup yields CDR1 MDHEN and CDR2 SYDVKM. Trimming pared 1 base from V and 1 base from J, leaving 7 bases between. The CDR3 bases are TGTGCCAGCAGTTTATCGGCAGGGAACACTGAAGCTTTCTTT. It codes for CASSLSAGNTEAFF.

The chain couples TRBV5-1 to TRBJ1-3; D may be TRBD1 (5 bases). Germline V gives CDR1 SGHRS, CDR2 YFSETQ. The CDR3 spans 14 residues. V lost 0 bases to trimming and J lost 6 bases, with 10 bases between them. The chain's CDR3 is CASSLVQGENTIYF. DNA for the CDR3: TGCGCCAGCAGCTTGGTTCAGGGCGAAAACACCATATATTTT.

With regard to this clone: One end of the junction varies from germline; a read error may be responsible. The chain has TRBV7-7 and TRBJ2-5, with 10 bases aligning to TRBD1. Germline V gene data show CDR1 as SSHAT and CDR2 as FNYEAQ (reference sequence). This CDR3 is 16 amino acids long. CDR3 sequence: CASSFGTGASQETQYF. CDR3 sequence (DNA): TGTGCTAGCAGCTTTGGGACAGGGGCCTCCCAAGAGACCCAGTACTTC.

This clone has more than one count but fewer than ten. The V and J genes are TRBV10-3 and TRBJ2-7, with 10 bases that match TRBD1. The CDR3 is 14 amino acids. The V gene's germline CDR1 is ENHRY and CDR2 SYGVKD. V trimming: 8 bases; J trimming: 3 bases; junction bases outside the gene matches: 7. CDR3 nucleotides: TGTGCCATCTTTGACCGGGACAGGGGCTACGAGCAGTACTTC. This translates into CAIFDRDRGYEQYF.

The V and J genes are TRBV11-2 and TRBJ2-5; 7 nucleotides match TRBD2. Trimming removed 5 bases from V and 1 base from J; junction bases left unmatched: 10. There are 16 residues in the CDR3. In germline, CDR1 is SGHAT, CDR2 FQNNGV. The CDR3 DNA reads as TGTGCCAGCAGCCCTGGTGCTGCTAGCGGCCAAGAGACCCAGTACTTC. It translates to CASSPGAASGQETQYF.

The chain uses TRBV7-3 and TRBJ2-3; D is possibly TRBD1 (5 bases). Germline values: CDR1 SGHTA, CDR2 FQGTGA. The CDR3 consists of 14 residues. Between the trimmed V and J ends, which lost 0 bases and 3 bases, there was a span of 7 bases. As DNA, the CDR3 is TGTGCCAGCAGCTTAACCGCAGGGACAGATACGCAGTATTTT. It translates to CASSLTAGTDTQYF. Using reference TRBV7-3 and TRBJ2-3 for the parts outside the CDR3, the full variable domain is GAGVSQTPSNKVTEKGKYVELRCDPISGHTALYWYRQSLGQGPEFLIYFQGTGAADDSGLPNDRFFAVRPEGSVSTLKIQRTERGDSAVYLCASSLTAGTDTQYFGPGTRLTVL.

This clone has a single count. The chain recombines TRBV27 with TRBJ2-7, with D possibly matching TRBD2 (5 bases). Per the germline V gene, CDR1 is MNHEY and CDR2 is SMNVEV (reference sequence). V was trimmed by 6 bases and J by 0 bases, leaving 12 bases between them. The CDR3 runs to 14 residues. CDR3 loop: CASSPFAGSYEQYF. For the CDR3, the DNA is TGTGCCAGCAGCCCCTTTGCGGGCTCCTACGAGCAGTACTTC.

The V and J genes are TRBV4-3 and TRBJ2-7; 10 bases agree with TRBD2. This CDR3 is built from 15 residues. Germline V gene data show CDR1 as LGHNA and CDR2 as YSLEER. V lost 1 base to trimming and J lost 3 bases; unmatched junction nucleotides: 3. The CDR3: CASSQAGTSDYEQYF. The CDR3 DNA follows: TGCGCCAGCAGCCAAGCCGGGACTAGCGACTACGAGCAGTACTTC.

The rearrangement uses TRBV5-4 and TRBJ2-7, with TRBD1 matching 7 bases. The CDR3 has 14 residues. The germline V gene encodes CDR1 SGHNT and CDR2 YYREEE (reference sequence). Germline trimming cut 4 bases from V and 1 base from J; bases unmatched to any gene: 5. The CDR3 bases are TGTGCCAGCAGCACACGGACAGGATCCTACGAGCAGTACTTC. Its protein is CASSTRTGSYEQYF.

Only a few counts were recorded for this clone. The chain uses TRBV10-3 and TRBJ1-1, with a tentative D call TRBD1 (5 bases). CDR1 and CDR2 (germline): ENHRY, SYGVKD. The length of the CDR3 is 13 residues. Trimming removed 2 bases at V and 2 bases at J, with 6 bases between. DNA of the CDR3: TGTGCCATCAGTGAGCAGGGTAACACTGAAGCTTTCTTT. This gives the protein CAISEQGNTEAFF.

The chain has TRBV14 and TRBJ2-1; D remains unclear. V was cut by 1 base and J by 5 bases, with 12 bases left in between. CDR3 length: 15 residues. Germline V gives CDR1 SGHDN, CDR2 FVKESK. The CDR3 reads CASSQGLARNNEQFF. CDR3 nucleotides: TGTGCCAGCAGCCAAGGGCTCGCCAGAAACAATGAGCAGTTCTTC.

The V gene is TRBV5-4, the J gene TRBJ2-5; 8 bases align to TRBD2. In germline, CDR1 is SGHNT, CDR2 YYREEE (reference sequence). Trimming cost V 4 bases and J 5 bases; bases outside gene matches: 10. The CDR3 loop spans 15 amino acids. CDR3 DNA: TGTGCCAGCAGCGACGGACTAGCTCTTATGGAGACCCAGTACTTC. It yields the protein CASSDGLALMETQYF.